This T cell receptor (beta chain) was captured by sequencing in a study of blood T cell repertoires in COVID-19. Enrolled during active infection, Seattle patients were then followed longitudinally. Germline CDR1 reads ENHRY; CDR2 reads SYGVKD. V was pared by 4 bases and J by 0 bases, with 10 bases between. This CDR3 has 14 amino acids. Sequencing used immunoSEQ multiplex PCR; TCRdb keeps in-frame clones, though not all of them. Among about 280,000 clones listed, about 86% were seen once. V gene TRBV10-3 combines with J gene TRBJ2-7; D is unresolved. Sequenced sample: peripheral blood. The clonotype originates from a woman in her seventies with COVID-19, enrolled during active disease. The CDR3 loop is CAISADTFSYEQYF. The CDR3 bases are TGTGCCATCAGTGCCGACACGTTCTCCTACGAGCAGTACTTC.